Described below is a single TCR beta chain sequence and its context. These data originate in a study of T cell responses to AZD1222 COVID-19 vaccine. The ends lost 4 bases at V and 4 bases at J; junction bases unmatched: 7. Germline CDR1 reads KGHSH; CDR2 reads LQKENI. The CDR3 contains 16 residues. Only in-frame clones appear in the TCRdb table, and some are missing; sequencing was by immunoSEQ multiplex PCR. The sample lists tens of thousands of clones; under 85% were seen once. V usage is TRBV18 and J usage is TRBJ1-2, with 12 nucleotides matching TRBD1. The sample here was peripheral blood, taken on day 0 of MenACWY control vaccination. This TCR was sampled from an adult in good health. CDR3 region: CASSQFRDRGPYGYTF. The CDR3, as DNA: TGTGCCAGCTCACAATTCCGGGACAGGGGGCCCTATGGCTACACCTTC.